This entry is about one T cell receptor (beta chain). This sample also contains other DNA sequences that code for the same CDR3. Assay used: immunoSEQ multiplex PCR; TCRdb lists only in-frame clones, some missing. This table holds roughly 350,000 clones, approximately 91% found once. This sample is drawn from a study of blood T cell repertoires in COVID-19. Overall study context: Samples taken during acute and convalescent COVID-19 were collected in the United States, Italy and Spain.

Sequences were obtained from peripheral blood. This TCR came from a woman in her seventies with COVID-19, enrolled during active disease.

DNA of the CDR3: TGCGCCAGCAGCTTGGGTCTAGCGGGGGGTCAAGAGACCCAGTACTTC. Protein product: CASSLGLAGGQETQYF. This chain uses TRBV5-1 with TRBJ2-5; TRBD2 agrees at 11 bases. This CDR3 spans 16 amino acids. CDR1 and CDR2 from the germline V gene are SGHRS and YFSETQ. The V gene end was trimmed by 0 bases and the J gene end by 2 bases; junction bases not matched to a gene: 3.